The clone carrying this T cell receptor (beta chain) was detected only once. Antigen: not known. Sequencing was performed with immunoSEQ multiplex PCR; in TCRdb, only in-frame clones are kept and a portion is missing. In the table there are around 80,000 clones, around 84% of which are singletons. The sample comes from a study of OX40 agonist ivuxolimab in advanced cancers. Study-level information: Every 2 weeks, ivuxolimab was infused into the patients intravenously at between 0.01 and 10 mg/kg. Age averaged around 59 years (range roughly 23 to 80), and about 86% were male.

V trimming: 4 bases; J trimming: 4 bases; junction bases outside the gene matches: 6. Germline V CDR1 and CDR2: MNHEY, SMNVEV (reference sequence). The CDR3 consists of 16 residues. Findings and caveats of the study: Expanded clones tended on average to be more numerous among CD8+ T cells than CD4+. Clones of CD4+ and CD8+ blood T cells grew by week 6 at doses of 0.1 to 3.0 mg/kg.

The chain combines TRBV27 with TRBJ1-6, with 8 nucleotides matching TRBD1. Sequenced material: CD4+ or CD8+ T cells sorted from blood, taken in a trial of the OX40 agonist ivuxolimab. The sequence was collected from an adult with an advanced solid tumor such as melanoma, head and neck, liver or kidney cancer. CDR3 coding DNA: TGTGCCAGCAGTTCACGGACAGGGTCGTATAATTCACCCCTCCACTTT. Translation gives CASSSRTGSYNSPLHF.